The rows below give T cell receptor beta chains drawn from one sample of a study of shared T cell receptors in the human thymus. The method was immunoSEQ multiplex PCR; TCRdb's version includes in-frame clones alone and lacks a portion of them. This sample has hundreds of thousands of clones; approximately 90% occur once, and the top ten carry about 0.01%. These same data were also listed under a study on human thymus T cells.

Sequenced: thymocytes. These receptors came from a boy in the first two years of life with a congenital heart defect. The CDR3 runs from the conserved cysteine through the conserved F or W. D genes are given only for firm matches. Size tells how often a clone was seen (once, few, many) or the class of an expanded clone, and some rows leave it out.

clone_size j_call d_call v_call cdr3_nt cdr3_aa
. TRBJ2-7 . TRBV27 TGTGCCAGCAGAAGACTAGACTACGAGCAGTACTTC CASRRLDYEQYF
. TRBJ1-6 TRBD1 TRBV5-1 TGCGCCAGGCCTACAGGGGTAGGGTCACCCCTCCACTTT CARPTGVGSPLHF
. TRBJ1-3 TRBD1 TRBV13 TGTGCCAGCAGCAAAGGACAGGGTCCGAGTAAAGTCGTGGACACCATATATTTT CASSKGQGPSKVVDTIYF
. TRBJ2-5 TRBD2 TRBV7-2 TGTGCCAGCAGCTTCGGGCGGGAGCGGGGGGGAGAGACCCAGTACTTC CASSFGRERGGETQYF
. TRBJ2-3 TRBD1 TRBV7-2 TGTGCCAGCAGCTTGCGAGGACAGGGTGCAGATACGCAGTATTTT CASSLRGQGADTQYF
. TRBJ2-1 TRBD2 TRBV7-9 TGTGCCAGCAGCTTGGGCGGGAGGTACAATGAGCAGTTCTTC CASSLGGRYNEQFF
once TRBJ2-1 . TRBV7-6 TGTGCCAGCAGCCCACGCAGGCCGAGCTCCTACAATGAGCAGTTCTTC CASSPRRPSSYNEQFF
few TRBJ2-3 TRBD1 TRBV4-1 TGCGCCAGCAGTCTCGGACAGGGTTGCACAGATACGCAGTATTTT CASSLGQGCTDTQYF
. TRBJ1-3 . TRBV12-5 TGTGCTAGTGGTTTGCAACAGACCCAATCTGGAAACACCATATATTTT CASGLQQTQSGNTIYF
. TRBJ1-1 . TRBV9 TGTGCCAGCAGCGTAGAGGAGGGGACTGAAGCTTTCTTT CASSVEEGTEAFF
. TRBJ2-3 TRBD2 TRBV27 TGTGCCAGCAGTCCCCCCCCGGGACTAGCGATGGTAGGAACAGATACGCAGTATTTT CASSPPPGLAMVGTDTQYF
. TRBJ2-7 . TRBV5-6 TGTGCCAGCAGCTTTACTGGAGACTCCGAATCGGGTTACGAGCAGTACTTC CASSFTGDSESGYEQYF
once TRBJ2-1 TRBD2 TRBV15 TGTGCCACCAGCAGTCGACTAGCGTTGTTTTACAATGAGCAGTTCTTC CATSSRLALFYNEQFF
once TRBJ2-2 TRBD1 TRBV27 TGTGCCAGCAGACAAGGACAGGGGACCGGGGAGCTGTTTTTT CASRQGQGTGELFF
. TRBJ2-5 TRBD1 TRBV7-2 TGTGCCAGCATCACAGGGGAGAGCAACCCGATCGCGGAGACCCAGTACTTC CASITGESNPIAETQYF
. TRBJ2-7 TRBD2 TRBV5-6 TGTGCCAGCAGCCGGCTAGATATAGCGGGAGGGTTCTACGAGCAGTACTTC CASSRLDIAGGFYEQYF
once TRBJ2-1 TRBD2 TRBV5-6 TGTGCCAGCAGCTTTAGCGGGAGCTCCTACAATGAGCAGTTCTTC CASSFSGSSYNEQFF
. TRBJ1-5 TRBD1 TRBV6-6 TGTGCCAGCAGTTCGGACAGGATCGGTCAGCCCCAGCATTTT CASSSDRIGQPQHF
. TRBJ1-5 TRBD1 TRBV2 TGTGCCAGCAGTCAGGACAGGGGAGATCAGCCCCAGCATTTT CASSQDRGDQPQHF
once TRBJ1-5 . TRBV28 TGTGCCAGCAGTTCATCACCTAGACTAGCGGGAGGTTGTAATCAGCCCCAGCATTTT CASSSSPRLAGGCNQPQHF
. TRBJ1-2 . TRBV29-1 TGCAGCGTTGCGCAGGTCTGGAATGGCTACACCTTC CSVAQVWNGYTF
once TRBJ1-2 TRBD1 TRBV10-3 TGTGCCATCAGTGAGTCCGGGACAGCGTCTGGCTATGGCTACACCTTC CAISESGTASGYGYTF